This TCR beta chain was identified in a study of blood T cell repertoires in COVID-19. About the study: The United States, Italy and Spain supplied acute and convalescent COVID-19 samples. In each case, the material was cDNA or gDNA derived from T cells, B-cell-depleted T cells, or PBMCs.

CDR3 length equals 13 residues. V gave up 4 bases and J gave up 1 base, with 5 bases separating them. Germline V gene data show CDR1 as ENHRY and CDR2 as SYGVKD. Under the authors' procedure: Using reference gene primer amplification, nucleated cell counts were estimated. Measured with immunoSEQ multiplex PCR; TCRdb has only the in-frame clones, and not every one. V, J and clone size are those of that table, while D and trimming were read from the DNA. This sample has about 79,000 clones, with roughly 90% found just once. The sample taken for sequencing was peripheral blood. V is TRBV10-3 and J is TRBJ1-3; the D is unclear. The TCR originated in a man aged 65 to 79 with active or convalescent COVID-19. For the CDR3, the DNA is TGTGCCATCAGTGGGGAGTCTGGAAACACCATATATTTT. Its protein product is CAISGESGNTIYF.